Each of the 29 T cell receptor beta chains below was sequenced from the same sample in a study of tissue T cells after allogeneic stem cell transplantation. This sample's time point: mouse harvest day 14 after allogeneic transplant. Tail vein injection delivered 10^7 T-cell-depleted bone marrow cells and 10^6 splenic CD5+ T cells. The assay was immunoSEQ multiplex PCR, and TCRdb's table has in-frame clones only and misses some. Altogether thousands of clones are present, 30% to 35% being singletons, with the ten largest covering more than 2.5%. Sequencing was done on a sample of skin. The source is a female BALB/c mouse given C57BL/6 T cells with graft-versus-host disease after an allogeneic hematopoietic cell transplant.

This clone has only a few counts. Gene labels here are mouse ones. CDR3 DNA (partial): TGCACCTGCAGTGCACGAAGGGCTAGTCAAAACACCTTGTAC. It encodes CTCSARRASQNTLY. From start to end, the CDR3 is CTCSARRASQNTLYF. The chain has TRBV1 and TRBJ2-4, with D hard to call. The missing CDR3 end, 1 residue past where the read stops, is filled in from the germline J gene. This CDR3 region has 15 residues. Germline CDR1 NSQYPW, CDR2 LRSPGD (reference sequence). Trimming pared 2 bases from V and 0 bases from J, leaving 9 bases between.

With regard to this clone: All gene names here are mouse names. The read is 1 residue too short to cover the CDR3 end, so that end is filled in from the germline J gene. The chain employs TRBV23 and TRBJ2-4. This CDR3 has 12 amino acids. The germline CDR1 and CDR2 sequences are KGHTA and FQNQQP. The chain's CDR3 is CSSSRSQNTLYF. The part of the CDR3 DNA that was read is TGCTCCAGCAGCCGGAGTCAAAACACCTTGTAC.

This clone rates as medium-sized. Genes here carry mouse names. The CDR3 end is not reached by the read, which stops 1 residue before it; the germline J gene fills it in. J is TRBJ1-5 and V is TRBV23; the D call TRBD1 from the table was never checked on the DNA. CDR3 length equals 12 residues. CDR1 and CDR2 (germline): KGHTA, FQNQQP. CDR3 DNA (partial): TGCTCCAGCAGGGACAGCAACCAGGCTCCGCTT. Protein product: CSSRDSNQAPL. The whole CDR3 reads CSSRDSNQAPLF.

On this clone: Any gene name here is a mouse gene name. The read is 1 residue too short to cover the CDR3 end, so that end is filled in from the germline J gene. Other nucleotide sequences in the sample specify the same CDR3. This sequence joins TRBV13-3 and TRBJ1-4; the match to TRBD1 covers 10 bases. V lost 5 bases and J lost 6; bases outside the gene matches: 4. Germline V gene sequence: CDR1 NNHDY, CDR2 SYVADS. The length of the CDR3 is 14 residues. Incomplete CDR3 DNA: TGTGCCAGCAGCCGGGACAGGGGAGACGAAAGATTATTT. As protein: CASSRDRGDERLF. The CDR3 in full is CASSRDRGDERLFF.

In the case of this clone: The genes are named according to mouse. The read terminates 1 residue ahead of where the CDR3 ends, so the germline J gene completes it. The chain employs TRBV16 and TRBJ1-2, with TRBD1 identical over 9 bases. V was pared by 0 bases and J by 2 bases, with 1 base of the junction left unmatched. The CDR3 spans 15 residues. Germline V CDR1 and CDR2: SGHSA, FRNQAP. The CDR3 sequence: CASSLETGGNSDYTF. Partial CDR3 DNA: TGTGCAAGCAGCTTAGAGACAGGGGGGAACTCCGACTACACC.

This clone is termed large. All gene names here are mouse names. The sequence runs out 1 residue before the end of the CDR3; the remainder is reconstructed from the germline J gene. J is TRBJ1-2 and V is TRBV23; TRBD1, the D gene given by the table, was not confirmed from the DNA. This CDR3 region has 14 residues. The germline CDR1 and CDR2 sequences are KGHTA and FQNQQP. The sequenced part of the CDR3 DNA is TGCTCCAGCAGTCAATTCACAACAAACTCCGACTACACC. It specifies CSSSQFTTNSDYT. The entire CDR3 protein is CSSSQFTTNSDYTF.

As for this clone: Mouse gene names and germline throughout. CDR3 DNA, as far as it was read: TGTGCCAGCAGTCTGCCTGGATATAACTATGCTGAGCAGTTC. Encoded protein: CASSLPGYNYAEQF. Given in full, the CDR3 is CASSLPGYNYAEQFF. This rearrangement joins TRBV26 to TRBJ2-1, with D uncertain. The CDR3 end lies 1 residue beyond the end of the read and is filled in from the germline J gene. V lost 2 bases and J lost 0, with 8 bases in between. The CDR3 covers 15 residues. Germline CDR1 is KGHPV and CDR2 is FQNQEV (reference sequence).

This clone was seen only once. Gene names and germline refer to mouse. The CDR3 goes on 1 residue after the read ends, and that part is filled in from the germline J gene. V is TRBV5 and J is TRBJ1-6, with D uncertain. TRBJ1-6 is an open reading frame, and its role is uncertain. In germline, CDR1 is LGHNA, CDR2 YNLKQL (reference sequence). V dropped 1 base and J dropped 0 bases, with 7 bases sitting between them. The CDR3 runs 16 residues. CDR3 DNA (partial): TGTGCCAGCAGCCAAGGCACCTTTTCCTATAATTCGCCCCTCTAC. This translates into CASSQGTFSYNSPLY. The CDR3 as a whole reads CASSQGTFSYNSPLYF.

Concerning this clone: Germline and genes here are mouse. The CDR3 end lies 1 residue beyond the end of the read and is filled in from the germline J gene. J is TRBJ1-1 and V is TRBV26, with D maybe TRBD1 (5 bases). V was pared by 1 base and J by 2 bases, with 5 bases between. Germline V CDR1 and CDR2: KGHPV, FQNQEV (reference sequence). The CDR3 contains 13 residues. The CDR3 DNA, read in part, is TGTGCCAGCAGTCTGTGGGACAACACAGAAGTCTTC. It specifies CASSLWDNTEVF. In full, the CDR3 is CASSLWDNTEVFF.

Worth noting for this clone: Gene names are the mouse ones. The read falls 1 residue short of the CDR3 end, and the missing part is taken from the germline J gene. This rearrangement joins TRBV26 to TRBJ1-1, with TRBD1 as a possible D gene (6 bases). This CDR3 is 14 amino acids long. Trimming took off 2 bases at V and 3 bases at J, with 10 bases between the two ends. In germline, CDR1 is KGHPV, CDR2 FQNQEV (reference sequence). Partial CDR3 DNA: TGTGCCAGCAGTCTGGGGGGCTCGGACACAGAAGTCTTC. It encodes CASSLGGSDTEVF. The entire CDR3 protein reads CASSLGGSDTEVFF.

By share of the sample, this clone is medium-sized (0.01 to 0.1%). Gene names are the mouse ones. The missing CDR3 end, 1 residue past where the read stops, is filled in from the germline J gene. V and J are TRBV13-1 and TRBJ2-3, with D maybe TRBD1 (5 bases). The CDR3 is 15 residues long. CDR1 and CDR2 from the germline V gene are NSHNY and SYGAGN. V was clipped by 1 base and J by 0 bases, with 9 bases between them. The CDR3 here is CASSDQGHSAETLYF. The sequenced part of the CDR3 DNA is TGTGCCAGCAGTGATCAGGGCCATAGTGCAGAAACGCTGTAT.

With regard to this clone: Each gene name is a mouse one. With the read ending 1 residue before the CDR3 end, the germline J gene is used to fill in that end. The rearrangement joins TRBV19 to TRBJ1-6, with a possible D match to TRBD1 (6 bases). TRBJ1-6 is marked as an open reading frame, function uncertain. The CDR3 contains 15 residues. The V end was cut by 1 base, the J end by 7 bases, with 12 bases between. Germline V gene sequence: CDR1 FNHDT, CDR2 SITEND (reference sequence). The covered CDR3 bases are TGTGCCAGCAGTATAACGGGGGCGCGAAATTCGCCCCTCTAC. Translation: CASSITGARNSPLY. The full CDR3 reads CASSITGARNSPLYF.

Notes on this clone: The gene names given are mouse names. The read ends 1 residue early relative to the CDR3; the germline J gene fills the gap. The V gene is TRBV26, the J gene TRBJ2-3; perhaps TRBD1 as D (5 bases). Germline values: CDR1 KGHPV, CDR2 FQNQEV (reference sequence). CDR3 length: 14 residues. Trimming shortened V by 3 bases and J by 3 bases, and 10 bases separated the two germline ends. The CDR3 DNA, read in part, is TGTGCCAGCAGTCTCCAGCAGGGAGCAGAAACGCTGTAT. Its translation: CASSLQQGAETLY. The whole CDR3 protein is CASSLQQGAETLYF.

In regard to this clone: Gene names are mouse gene names. The read ends 1 residue shy of where the CDR3 ends; the end is completed using the germline J gene. The genes are TRBV26 and TRBJ2-7; D possibly corresponds to TRBD1 (6 bases). The ends were cut back, 4 bases at V and 7 bases at J, with 8 bases in the middle. Germline V gives CDR1 KGHPV, CDR2 FQNQEV (reference sequence). This CDR3 has 11 residues. The CDR3 region is CASSRQAEQYF. The covered CDR3 bases are TGTGCCAGCAGTCGACAGGCGGAACAGTAC.

This clone showed up just a few times. The gene names here belong to mouse. With the read ending 1 residue before the CDR3 end, the germline J gene is used to fill in that end. This chain connects TRBV3 to TRBJ1-3; unclear D gene. Germline CDR1 reads SNHLY; CDR2 reads FYNGKV (reference sequence). The CDR3 has 13 amino acids. Between the trimmed V and J ends, which lost 2 bases and 0 bases, there was a span of 2 bases. CDR3 bases read: TGTGCCAGCAGCTTAAATTCTGGAAATACGCTCTAT. Its translation is CASSLNSGNTLY. The whole CDR3 sequence reads CASSLNSGNTLYF.

Points on this clone: The gene names here belong to mouse. The read terminates 1 residue ahead of where the CDR3 ends, so the germline J gene completes it. The rearrangement joins TRBV26 to TRBJ1-1; D not resolved. Germline CDR1 is KGHPV and CDR2 is FQNQEV (reference sequence). The CDR3 runs to 13 residues. Trimming shortened V by 3 bases and J by 3 bases, and 8 bases separated the two germline ends. CDR3 bases read: TGTGCCAGCAGTCTAAAGACATACACAGAAGTCTTC. It specifies CASSLKTYTEVF. The entire CDR3 protein reads CASSLKTYTEVFF.

With respect to this clone: Mouse germline and gene names are used. The read gets to within 1 residue of the CDR3 end, and the germline J gene fills in the rest. The chain couples TRBV12-2 to TRBJ2-5; 9 bases are a match to TRBD1. This CDR3 contains 14 residues. J gave up 5 bases and V 3 bases, and 5 bases lay outside the gene matches. Per germline, CDR1 SGHLS and CDR2 HYDKME. The DNA read from the CDR3 is TGTGCCAGCTCTAGGACAGGGGAGGGAGACACCCAGTAC. Translating gives CASSRTGEGDTQY. In full, the CDR3 is CASSRTGEGDTQYF.

In its sample, this clone was seen a few times. Gene names denote mouse genes. From the germline J gene comes the end of the CDR3, since the read stops 1 residue before it. The rearrangement links TRBV1 to TRBJ1-1; tentative D call: TRBD1 (5 bases). There are 13 residues in the CDR3. V was cut by 1 base and J by 5 bases, with 8 bases left in between. Germline V gene lookup returns CDR1 NSQYPW and CDR2 LRSPGD (reference sequence). The covered CDR3 bases are TGCACCTGCAGTGCAGGGGACTTAACAGAAGTCTTC. It yields the protein CTCSAGDLTEVF. The whole CDR3 is CTCSAGDLTEVFF.

This clone counts as medium-sized. The gene names here belong to mouse. CDR3 bases read: TGTGCCAGCAGTCTGCCGGACTGGGGGGGCGCTGAACAGTAC. It specifies CASSLPDWGGAEQY. The whole CDR3 protein is CASSLPDWGGAEQYF. This chain joins TRBV24 and TRBJ2-7, with 13 bases fitting TRBD2. The CDR3 goes on 1 residue after the read ends, and that part is filled in from the germline J gene. The ends lost 2 bases at V and 6 bases at J; junction bases unmatched: 4. Per germline, CDR1 KGHTA and CDR2 FRNEEI. The CDR3 is made up of 15 amino acids.

Sample share makes this clone medium-sized (0.01 to 0.1%). Mouse gene names apply. The CDR3 is cut off 1 residue early in the read; its end comes from the germline J gene. Distinct nucleotide sequences in the sample also encode this CDR3. This chain uses TRBV26 with TRBJ1-1; D is ambiguous. The V end was cut by 2 bases, the J end by 0 bases, with 7 bases between. CDR1 is KGHPV, CDR2 FQNQEV, per germline (reference sequence). CDR3 length: 14 amino acids. This CDR3 is CASSLPYANTEVFF. The sequenced CDR3 bases are TGTGCCAGCAGTCTGCCATATGCAAACACAGAAGTCTTC.

A few counts support this clone. The germline and genes are mouse ones. The read finishes 1 residue shy of the CDR3 end, and the germline J gene is used to complete it. The chain couples TRBV26 to TRBJ2-1, with 12 bases lining up with TRBD2. The CDR3 length is 14 residues. V shed 4 bases, J shed 6 bases, and the junction held 1 base outside the gene matches. Per germline, CDR1 KGHPV and CDR2 FQNQEV (reference sequence). CDR3 protein: CASSPGLGGAEQFF. CDR3 DNA, as far as it was read: TGTGCCAGCAGTCCGGGACTGGGGGGTGCTGAGCAGTTC.

This clone was detected only a few times. Gene names follow the mouse nomenclature. The read terminates 1 residue before the CDR3 end, so the remaining end is supplied by the germline J gene. This chain links TRBV2 with TRBJ2-5; the D call may be TRBD1 or TRBD2 (5 bases each). The V gene lost 4 bases and the J gene lost 0 bases, with 5 bases spanning the gap. Germline CDR1 is LGHNA and CDR2 is YSYQKL. The length of the CDR3 is 13 residues. The sequenced CDR3 bases are TGTGCCAGCAGCCGGGACAACCAAGACACCCAGTAC. Amino acid sequence: CASSRDNQDTQY. The complete CDR3 sequence is CASSRDNQDTQYF. The full variable domain, rest sourced from reference TRBV2 and TRBJ2-5, is DPKIIQKPKYLVAVTGSEKILICEQYLGHNAMYWYRQSAKKPLEFMFSYSYQKLMDNQTASSRFQPQSSKKNHLDLQITALKPDDSATYFCASSRDNQDTQYFGPGTRLLVL.

This clone has just a few counts. Here the gene names and germline are mouse. The CDR3 end is not reached by the read, which stops 1 residue before it; the germline J gene fills it in. The chain joins TRBV3 to TRBJ1-4; perhaps TRBD1 as D (6 bases). With 2 bases removed from V and 5 bases from J, the gap between germline ends came to 9 bases. The CDR3 is made up of 14 amino acids. CDR1 is SNHLY and CDR2 is FYNGKV in the germline V gene (reference sequence). The sequenced part of the CDR3 DNA is TGTGCCAGCAGCTTATCAGGGGTGAACGAAAGATTATTT. Translated: CASSLSGVNERLF. The CDR3 reads in full as CASSLSGVNERLFF.

Regarding this clone: The genes are named according to mouse. The missing CDR3 end, 1 residue past where the read stops, is filled in from the germline J gene. V gene TRBV3 combines with J gene TRBJ2-7; 11 bases map to TRBD1. J lost 4 bases, V lost 3 bases, and 2 bases had no gene match. The CDR3 consists of 14 residues. The germline V gene has CDR1 SNHLY and CDR2 FYNGKV (reference sequence). CDR3 bases read: TGTGCCAGCAGCTTGGGGACAGGGGGTTATGAACAGTAC. Encoded protein: CASSLGTGGYEQY. The complete CDR3 reads CASSLGTGGYEQYF.

Regarding this clone: Genes and germline come from the mouse. With the read ending 1 residue before the CDR3 end, the germline J gene is used to fill in that end. The J gene is TRBJ1-5, the V gene TRBV5, with TRBD1 matching 8 bases. Germline CDR1 is LGHNA and CDR2 is YNLKQL (reference sequence). The length of the CDR3 is 18 residues. V lost 0 bases and J lost 3; bases outside the gene matches: 10. The CDR3 bases that were read are TGTGCCAGCAGCCAAGATCTGGCAGGGGGCGCAGGCAACCAGGCTCCGCTT. This gives the protein CASSQDLAGGAGNQAPL. The full CDR3 protein is CASSQDLAGGAGNQAPLF.

A remark on this clone: The genes are named according to mouse. The observed sequence ends 1 residue before the CDR3 terminus, with the missing tail filled in from the germline J gene. The chain recombines TRBV16 with TRBJ1-1; 8 bases are shared with TRBD1. Germline CDR1 SGHSA, CDR2 FRNQAP. V was clipped by 6 bases and J by 8 bases; unmatched bases: 2. The CDR3 is 11 residues long. The part of the CDR3 DNA that was read is TGTGCAAGCAGTCGGGACAGGGAAGTCTTC. Residues: CASSRDREVF. The full CDR3 protein is CASSRDREVFF. Complete variable domain (other parts from reference TRBV16 and TRBJ1-1): NAGVIQTPRHKVTGKGQEATLWCEPISGHSAVFWYRQTIVQGLEFLTYFRNQAPIDDSGMPKERFSAQMPNQSHSTLKIQSTQPQDSAVYLCASSRDREVFFGKGTRLTVV.

Comment on this clone: The gene names given are mouse names. The read falls 1 residue short of the CDR3 end, and the missing part is taken from the germline J gene. The rearrangement joins TRBV31 to TRBJ2-1; D unresolved. CDR3 length: 14 amino acids. CDR1 is GKSSPN and CDR2 is SITVG in the germline V gene. Trimming stripped 0 bases from V and 0 bases from J, with 6 bases between. The DNA read from the CDR3 is TGTGCCTGGAGTCTCCAAAATAACTATGCTGAGCAGTTC. Protein product: CAWSLQNNYAEQF. The whole CDR3 reads CAWSLQNNYAEQFF.

To note about this clone: Germline and genes here are mouse. The CDR3 end is not reached by the read, which stops 1 residue before it; the germline J gene fills it in. The chain carries TRBV23 and TRBJ2-1; the listed D gene, TRBD1, was not tested against the DNA. This CDR3 is built from 13 residues. In germline, CDR1 is KGHTA, CDR2 FQNQQP. The sequenced part of the CDR3 DNA is TGCTCCAGCAGTCGACAGGGGTTTGCTGAGCAGTTC. Encoded protein: CSSSRQGFAEQF. The full CDR3 protein reads CSSSRQGFAEQFF.

This clone is termed medium-sized. Each gene name is a mouse one. The DNA read from the CDR3 is TGTGCCAGCAGTATACGCAGGGGGCAAGGCAACCAGGCTCCGCTT. It yields the protein CASSIRRGQGNQAPL. The whole CDR3 protein reads CASSIRRGQGNQAPLF. This chain joins TRBV19 and TRBJ1-5; TRBD1 matches 8 bases. The read ends 1 residue before the CDR3 terminus; that terminus is restored from the germline J gene. CDR3 size: 16 residues. Germline V gives CDR1 FNHDT, CDR2 SITEND (reference sequence). V lost 1 base, J lost 3 bases, and 6 bases stayed unmatched.